The 23 T cell receptor beta chains below were found in one sample sequenced in a study of blood T cell repertoires in COVID-19. Profiling relied on immunoSEQ multiplex PCR, and the TCRdb table lists in-frame clones only, not all of them. Among some 120,000 clones listed, around 89% were seen once. Sequencing input: peripheral blood. The receptor source for this set is a human donor in a cohort sampled during active COVID-19.

This clone has only one observation. This chain connects TRBV11-3 to TRBJ2-7; 9 positions agree with TRBD1. V lost 3 bases, J lost 5 bases, and 2 bases stayed unmatched. Germline V gives CDR1 SGHNT, CDR2 YENEEA. This CDR3 spans 13 amino acids. The CDR3: CASSLGQGDEQYF. CDR3 DNA sequence: TGTGCCAGCAGCTTGGGACAGGGTGACGAGCAGTACTTC.

Here the CDR3 DNA reads TGTGCCAGCAGCCCAGCGGGGGGGCGAGCTGAGCAGTTCTTC. Translation gives CASSPAGGRAEQFF. The chain uses TRBV3-1 (or the pseudogene TRBV3-2) and TRBJ2-1, with 10 bases matching TRBD2. Germline V gene lookup returns CDR1 LGHDT and CDR2 YNNKEL (reference sequence). Trimming took 4 bases from V and 9 from J; bases not matched to a gene: 6. The CDR3 sequence is 14 residues long.

With respect to this clone: One base away lies a much larger clone, so this may be a sequencing read error. The chain employs TRBV7-7 and TRBJ2-2; TRBD2 matches at 10 bases. This CDR3 region has 16 residues. Germline V gives CDR1 SSHAT, CDR2 FNYEAQ (reference sequence). The CDR3 protein is CASSFSGTSVTGELFF. The CDR3 DNA reads as TGTGCTAGCAGCTTCTCCGGGACTAGCGTCACCGGGGAGCTGTTTTTT.

About this clone itself: The same CDR3 arises from other DNA sequences in this sample as well. The CDR3 spells CASSSGSYEQYF. In nucleotides, the CDR3 is TGTGCCAGTAGCTCGGGCTCCTACGAGCAGTACTTC. The rearrangement joins TRBV19 to TRBJ2-7; D gene uncertain. The CDR3 is 12 residues long. Looked up from germline, CDR1 is LNHDA and CDR2 is SQIVND (reference sequence). Trimming removed 6 bases from V and 0 bases from J, with 6 bases in between.

The rearrangement uses TRBV25-1 and TRBJ2-5, with 9 bases lining up with TRBD2. The V gene's germline CDR1 is MGHDK and CDR2 SYGVNS. The CDR3 sequence is 15 residues long. The V gene end was trimmed by 6 bases and the J gene end by 5 bases; junction bases not matched to a gene: 10. This CDR3 is CASSRPVGLAETQYF. The CDR3 coding sequence is TGTGCCAGCAGCCGCCCCGTTGGACTAGCGGAGACCCAGTACTTC.

The chain combines TRBV6-5 with TRBJ2-1, with a weak D call TRBD1 (6 bases). The V end lost 7 bases, the J end lost 8 bases, and 12 bases lay between the germline ends. The CDR3 runs 12 residues. From germline, CDR1 is MNHEY and CDR2 SVGAGI. The DNA for the CDR3 is TGTGCCAGCACTCGGGACACCGATGAGCAGTTCTTC. Encoded protein: CASTRDTDEQFF.

This chain connects TRBV2 to TRBJ1-4; 8 bases are shared with TRBD1. The CDR3 consists of 14 residues. Germline CDR1 reads SNHLY; CDR2 reads FYNNEI. The ends lost 6 bases at V and 7 bases at J; junction bases unmatched: 7. CDR3 sequence (DNA): TGTGCCAGCAGGAGGACAGGGCGGGGTGAAAAACTGTTTTTT. Translation: CASRRTGRGEKLFF.

This clone was seen more than once but under ten times. The V gene is TRBV5-1, the J gene TRBJ2-1; 14 positions agree with TRBD2. This CDR3 is built from 14 residues. The V gene's germline CDR1 is SGHRS and CDR2 YFSETQ. V was pared by 5 bases and J by 8 bases, with 3 bases of the junction left unmatched. In DNA, the CDR3 is TGCGCCAGCAGTTCGGGACTAGCGGGAGATGAGCAGTTCTTC. This translates into CASSSGLAGDEQFF.

Ten or more counts support this clone. The V and J genes are TRBV11-2 and TRBJ2-7; 7 bases match TRBD1. In germline, CDR1 is SGHAT, CDR2 FQNNGV. The CDR3 loop spans 16 amino acids. Germline trimming cut 1 base from V and 3 bases from J; bases unmatched to any gene: 9. CDR3 region: CASSLVQGGSVYEQYF. The CDR3 region has the DNA TGTGCCAGCAGCTTAGTACAAGGGGGCAGCGTCTACGAGCAGTACTTC. The whole variable domain, filled in from reference TRBV11-2 and TRBJ2-7, reads EAGVAQSPRYKIIEKRQSVAFWCNPISGHATLYWYQQILGQGPKLLIQFQNNGVVDDSQLPKDRFSAERLKGVDSTLKIQPAKLEDSAVYLCASSLVQGGSVYEQYFGPGTRLTVT.

V gene TRBV13 combines with J gene TRBJ2-5, with D possibly being TRBD1 (6 bases). The CDR3 runs 13 residues. The V end lost 3 bases, the J end lost 2 bases, and 7 bases lay between the germline ends. Looked up from germline, CDR1 is PRHDT and CDR2 is FYEKMQ (reference sequence). In nucleotides, the CDR3 is TGTGCCAGCAGCTTCGACAGGCAAGAGACCCAGTACTTC. It is translated as CASSFDRQETQYF.

The chain uses TRBV29-1 and TRBJ2-1; 8 bases line up with TRBD2. Trimming at V came to 7 bases and at J to 3 bases, leaving 8 bases not matched to a gene. CDR1 and CDR2 (germline): SQVTM, ANQGSEA. The CDR3 has 14 residues. CDR3 coding DNA: TGCAGCGACCTCGGGGGGGTATTCTACAATGAGCAGTTCTTC. Translated: CSDLGGVFYNEQFF.

This sequence joins TRBV5-1 and TRBJ2-3; the match to TRBD2 covers 14 bases. The V segment lost 4 bases and the J segment 6 bases; nucleotides outside the gene matches: 7. CDR3 length: 16 residues. Germline loops: CDR1 SGHRS, CDR2 YFSETQ. The CDR3 coding sequence is TGCGCCAGCAGCCCCGGGACTAGCGGGAGAGGTGATACGCAGTATTTT. This codes for CASSPGTSGRGDTQYF.

The CDR3 DNA follows: TGTGCCAGCAAGAGTCCTAACTATGGCTACACCTTC. Its protein is CASKSPNYGYTF. The chain joins TRBV28 to TRBJ1-2, with unresolved D. The CDR3 length is 12 residues. Trimming pared 7 bases from V and 0 bases from J, leaving 6 bases between. Per the germline V gene, CDR1 is MDHEN and CDR2 is SYDVKM.

V and J are TRBV18 and TRBJ2-7, with D possibly being TRBD1 (6 bases). The CDR3 covers 15 residues. The V and J ends lost 3 bases and 2 bases respectively, with 14 bases between them. The germline V gene has CDR1 KGHSH and CDR2 LQKENI. The CDR3 DNA reads as TGTGCCAGCTCACCGCCCCTACAGGGTACCTACGAGCAGTACTTC. Residues: CASSPPLQGTYEQYF.

The chain joins TRBV11-2 to TRBJ2-3, with TRBD2 matching 10 bases. Germline CDR1 reads SGHAT; CDR2 reads FQNNGV. The CDR3 is 17 amino acids. With 1 base clipped from V and 0 bases from J, the junction kept 4 bases outside the gene matches. DNA of the CDR3: TGTGCCAGCAGCTTAGCTAGCGGGAGAGCTAGCACAGATACGCAGTATTTT. It codes for CASSLASGRASTDTQYF.

The chain is built from TRBV13 and TRBJ2-7; 15 positions match TRBD2. The CDR3 spans 15 residues. Germline V CDR1 and CDR2: PRHDT, FYEKMQ (reference sequence). V lost 4 bases to trimming and J lost 7 bases; unmatched junction nucleotides: 5. This CDR3 reads CASSSHGTSGREQYF. Written as DNA, the CDR3 is TGTGCCAGCAGCTCCCACGGGACTAGCGGGAGGGAGCAGTACTTC.

This chain links TRBV5-5 with TRBJ2-3, with 10 bases lining up with TRBD1. The CDR3 has 16 amino acids. J gave up 5 bases and V 4 bases, and 10 bases lay outside the gene matches. Per germline, CDR1 SGHKS and CDR2 YYEKEE (reference sequence). CDR3 loop: CASSKSTGTGEDTQYF. CDR3 in DNA: TGTGCCAGCAGCAAATCAACCGGGACAGGGGAAGATACGCAGTATTTT. Supplemented by reference TRBV5-5 and TRBJ2-3, the full variable domain reads DAGVTQSPTHLIKTRGQQVTLRCSPISGHKSVSWYQQVLGQGPQFIFQYYEKEERGRGNFPDRFSARQFPNYSSELNVNALLLGDSALYLCASSKSTGTGEDTQYFGPGTRLTVL.

The chain recombines TRBV6-5 with TRBJ1-5; D is perhaps TRBD1 (5 bases). The V end was cut by 6 bases, the J end by 4 bases, with 10 bases between. Germline V gene lookup returns CDR1 MNHEY and CDR2 SVGAGI. The length of the CDR3 is 13 residues. The CDR3 reads CASSGHWNQPQHF. The CDR3, as DNA: TGTGCCAGCAGCGGACATTGGAATCAGCCCCAGCATTTT.

The V call is TRBV7-9, the J call TRBJ1-2, with no clear D. V was trimmed by 2 bases and J by 1 base, leaving 23 bases between them. The CDR3 length is 19 residues. Looked up from germline, CDR1 is SEHNR and CDR2 is FQNEAQ (reference sequence). The CDR3 sequence is CASSLIWAGSFIYNYGYTF. CDR3 coding DNA: TGTGCCAGCAGCTTAATTTGGGCAGGATCCTTTATTTATAACTATGGCTACACCTTC.

This rearrangement joins TRBV7-9 to TRBJ1-1; 12 bases agree with TRBD1. Per germline, CDR1 SEHNR and CDR2 FQNEAQ (reference sequence). The CDR3 sequence is 16 residues long. Germline trimming cut 5 bases from V and 5 bases from J; bases unmatched to any gene: 9. The CDR3 sequence: CASSIGTGGADTEAFF. In DNA form, the CDR3 reads TGTGCCAGCAGCATAGGGACAGGGGGCGCAGATACTGAAGCTTTCTTT. Variable domain in full (rest from reference TRBV7-9 and TRBJ1-1): DTGVSQNPRHKITKRGQNVTFRCDPISEHNRLYWYRQTLGQGPEFLTYFQNEAQLEKSRLLSDRFSAERPKGSFSTLEIQRTEQGDSAMYLCASSIGTGGADTEAFFGQGTRLTVV.

The chain employs TRBV19 and TRBJ2-5; maybe TRBD1 (5 bases). From germline, CDR1 is LNHDA and CDR2 SQIVND (reference sequence). This CDR3 has 14 residues. V gave up 4 bases and J gave up 4 bases, with 13 bases separating them. CDR3 coding DNA: TGTGCCAGTAGTACCAGACAGCGCGGAGAGACCCAGTACTTC. This codes for CASSTRQRGETQYF.

The V gene is TRBV10-2, the J gene TRBJ2-5, with 13 bases matching TRBD2. This CDR3 comprises 17 residues. J gave up 1 base and V 3 bases, and 5 bases lay outside the gene matches. The V gene's germline CDR1 is WSHSY and CDR2 SAAADI. The CDR3 bases are TGCGCCAGCAGTGACGTGGGACTAGCGGGATTCCAAGAGACCCAGTACTTC. This codes for CASSDVGLAGFQETQYF.

To note about this clone: The DNA is omitted, as the CDR3 cannot be located on it reliably, and the CDR3 follows TCRdb's listing. This sequence joins TRBV21-1 and TRBJ2-1; no DNA check was done on the table's D call, TRBD2. TRBV21-1 is an annotated pseudogene. Ends included, the CDR3 has 19 residues. The CDR3 sequence is CASSLRTVAGGSSYNEQFF.